A single sample is the source of the 25 T cell receptor beta chains below, sequenced in a study of T-cell reconstitution after alpha-beta-depleted transplantation in children (dated by TCRdb to the mid-2010s). The treatment or condition label of this sample denotes: allogeneic hematopoietic cell transplantation with graft depleted of TCRalphabeta T cells and CD19 B cells. Library construction relied on PCR. The sequencer listed for this sample is Illumina HiSeq 2500. Molecular barcoding was employed in the preparation of TCR libraries, with unique molecular identifiers being used to normalize TCRbeta repertoire quantification. TCRdb itself trimmed the public reads at Q25 with fastp, ran MiXCR and retained productive beta chains. Each CDR3 protein appears once, grouped with its most common genes and DNA. This sample is represented by nearly 350,000 distinct CDR3 sequences; around 15% of them were singletons. The top ten clonotypes cover just over 40% of the sample.

Sequenced material: PBMCs, mostly from graft donor cells, taken 360 days after TCRalphabeta/CD19-depleted stem cell transplant. The receptors stem from a male patient aged 2-15 years who had a stem cell transplant for acute lymphoblastic leukemia, so the T cells may come from the graft donor.

This clonotype was counted a few times. The chain has TRBV7-2 and TRBJ1-1, with D perhaps matching TRBD1 (6 bases). The CDR3 has 16 amino acids. The germline V gene encodes CDR1 SGHTA and CDR2 FQGNSA. Trimming cost V 1 base and J 4 bases, with 16 bases left between them. The CDR3: CASSLVGGGMSTEAFF. CDR3 DNA: TGTGCCAGCAGCTTAGTGGGGGGGGGCATGAGCACTGAAGCTTTCTTT. Full variable domain (rest looked up from reference TRBV7-2 and TRBJ1-1): GAGVSQSPSNKVTEKGKDVELRCDPISGHTALYWYRQSLGQGLEFLIYFQGNSAPDKSGLPSDRFSAERTGGSVSTLTIQRTQQEDSAVYLCASSLVGGGMSTEAFFGQGTRLTVV.

This clonotype was picked up one time. The J gene is TRBJ2-2, the V gene TRBV18; weak D call: TRBD2 (5 bases). CDR3 length equals 16 residues. Trimming left V 4 bases short and J 0 bases short, with 12 bases between. Germline V lookup: CDR1 KGHSH, CDR2 LQKENI. CDR3 protein: CASSLAAASNTGELFF. Written as DNA, the CDR3 is TGTGCCAGCTCACTGGCAGCGGCATCGAACACCGGGGAGCTGTTTTTT.

This clonotype was recorded a few times. This chain uses TRBV7-8 with TRBJ2-3, with 8 nucleotides matching TRBD2. Germline V lookup: CDR1 SGHVS, CDR2 FQNEAQ. The CDR3 runs 15 residues. J gave up 3 bases and V 3 bases, and 5 bases lay outside the gene matches. The CDR3 DNA follows: TGTGCCAGCAGCTTTAGCGGGAACCCTACAGATACGCAGTATTTT. Encoded protein: CASSFSGNPTDTQYF.

J is TRBJ1-2 and V is TRBV28; D is ambiguous. The CDR3 totals 14 residues. The germline gives CDR1 MDHEN, CDR2 SYDVKM. Deletions cut 2 bases from V and 7 bases from J, with 14 bases between. Written as DNA, the CDR3 is TGTGCCAGCAGTTTAAGGGCAGGCGGAGGTGGCTACACCTTC. Its protein product is CASSLRAGGGGYTF.

This clonotype has more than one count but fewer than ten. V and J are TRBV12-3 or TRBV12-4 and TRBJ1-4; D not certain. Trimming removed 1 base from V and 0 bases from J, with 3 bases in between. The CDR3 covers 14 residues. The CDR3 region is CASSLGSTNEKLFF. DNA of the CDR3: TGTGCCAGCAGTTTAGGTTCAACTAATGAAAAACTGTTTTTT.

This clonotype was observed at least ten times. The V call is TRBV9, the J call TRBJ2-6; D is unclear. The CDR3 totals 14 residues. Trimming shortened V by 3 bases and J by 1 base, and 5 bases separated the two germline ends. The germline V gene encodes CDR1 SGDLS and CDR2 YYNGEE. The CDR3: CASSAGSGANVLTF. In nucleotides, the CDR3 is TGTGCCAGCAGCGCCGGTTCTGGGGCCAACGTCCTGACTTTC. The whole variable domain, filled in from reference TRBV9 and TRBJ2-6, reads DSGVTQTPKHLITATGQRVTLRCSPRSGDLSVYWYQQSLDQGLQFLIQYYNGEERAKGNILERFSAQQFPDLHSELNLSSLELGDSALYFCASSAGSGANVLTFGAGSRLTVL.

The gene calls are TRBV4-3 and TRBJ2-1, with D unresolved. Looked up from germline, CDR1 is LGHNA and CDR2 is YSLEER. This CDR3 comprises 13 residues. Trimming shortened V by 0 bases and J by 10 bases, and 10 bases separated the two germline ends. This CDR3 is CASSQDWKAEQFF. The DNA of the CDR3 is TGCGCCAGCAGCCAAGATTGGAAGGCCGAGCAGTTCTTC.

A few counts support this clonotype. The chain couples TRBV7-3 to TRBJ1-1; 7 nucleotides agree with TRBD1. Germline-derived CDR1 and CDR2 are SGHTA and FQGTGA. This CDR3 has 16 residues. Trimming at V came to 2 bases and at J to 4 bases, leaving 10 bases not matched to a gene. This chain's CDR3 is CASSLGQTGIGTEAFF. Here the CDR3 DNA reads TGTGCCAGCAGCTTAGGCCAGACAGGGATCGGCACTGAAGCTTTCTTT.

This clonotype was picked up a small number of times. The chain is built from TRBV28 and TRBJ2-7; D call uncertain. With 9 bases removed from V and 3 bases from J, the gap between germline ends came to 9 bases. Germline CDR1 MDHEN, CDR2 SYDVKM. The CDR3 is made up of 11 amino acids. Here the CDR3 reads CARPNSYEQYF. The CDR3 region has the DNA TGTGCCAGACCTAACAGCTACGAGCAGTACTTC.

There are a few counts of this clonotype. The chain carries TRBV18 and TRBJ2-1, with D possibly being TRBD2 (6 bases). Per the germline V gene, CDR1 is KGHSH and CDR2 is LQKENI. The CDR3 totals 15 residues. V lost 3 bases and J 8 bases, leaving 17 bases between the germline ends. The CDR3 here is CASSPLRELSYEQFF. The CDR3 DNA reads as TGTGCCAGCTCACCCCTACGGGAGCTGTCATATGAGCAGTTCTTC.

This clonotype was counted between two and nine times. This rearrangement joins TRBV4-2 to TRBJ2-5; TRBD1 matches 8 bases. CDR3 size: 14 residues. With 1 base clipped from V and 5 bases from J, the junction kept 3 bases outside the gene matches. CDR1 is LGHNA and CDR2 is YNFKEQ in the germline V gene. The DNA of the CDR3 is TGTGCCAGCAGCCAAGGGACAGGGTGGGAGACCCAGTACTTC. It translates to CASSQGTGWETQYF.

The J gene is TRBJ2-6, the V gene TRBV9; D is perhaps TRBD1 (6 bases). Trimming shortened V by 3 bases and J by 4 bases, and 17 bases separated the two germline ends. Per germline, CDR1 SGDLS and CDR2 YYNGEE. CDR3 length equals 17 residues. The CDR3 DNA sequence: TGTGCCAGCAGCGCTCCCCAACAGGGCGGAGGGGCCAACGTCCTGACTTTC. This translates into CASSAPQQGGGANVLTF.

This clonotype appeared many times. J is TRBJ2-1 and V is TRBV27; D ambiguous. Germline CDR1 and CDR2: MNHEY and SMNVEV (reference sequence). The V end was cut by 3 bases, the J end by 4 bases, with 7 bases between. This CDR3 is built from 13 residues. CDR3 amino acids: CASSFGPYNEQFF. The CDR3 DNA is TGTGCCAGCAGTTTCGGACCTTACAATGAGCAGTTCTTC.

This clonotype showed up just once. The rearrangement uses TRBV4-3 and TRBJ2-2; TRBD2 might be the D (6 bases). V lost 2 bases and J 7 bases, leaving 20 bases between the germline ends. The germline V gene encodes CDR1 LGHNA and CDR2 YSLEER. This CDR3 has 17 amino acids. The CDR3 sequence: CASSQTLLGLGLGELFF. In DNA form, the CDR3 reads TGCGCCAGCAGCCAAACCCTTCTGGGACTCGGTCTCGGGGAGCTGTTTTTT.

The DNA for the CDR3 is TGTGCCAGCAGGGGAGTGGATACGCAGTATTTT. Translated, it gives CASRGVDTQYF. The V call is TRBV12-3 or TRBV12-4, the J call TRBJ2-3; the D gene is possibly TRBD2 (5 bases). V lost 6 bases, J lost 6 bases, and 7 bases lay in between. CDR3 length equals 11 residues.

In this sample, this clonotype turned up a few times. The gene calls are TRBV20-1 and TRBJ1-5; D unclear. The germline V gene encodes CDR1 DFQATT and CDR2 SNEGSKA (reference sequence). The length of the CDR3 is 11 residues. V was pared by 3 bases and J by 8 bases, with 8 bases between. The CDR3 DNA follows: TGCAGTGCTAGGGGTGGGAAGCCCCAGCATTTT. Translation: CSARGGKPQHF.

In its sample, this clonotype was seen a few times. V is TRBV29-1 and J is TRBJ2-5; the D gene is possibly TRBD1 (6 bases). Trimming shortened V by 1 base and J by 2 bases, and 14 bases separated the two germline ends. This CDR3 has 15 amino acids. Germline CDR1 and CDR2: SQVTM and ANQGSEA. The CDR3 spells CSVEGSRGRQETQYF. The CDR3 DNA follows: TGCAGCGTTGAAGGGTCCAGGGGAAGGCAAGAGACCCAGTACTTC.

In its sample, this clonotype was seen a few times. The rearrangement links TRBV7-9 to TRBJ2-5; the D gene could be TRBD1 or TRBD2 (5 bases each). CDR1 and CDR2 (germline): SEHNR, FQNEAQ (reference sequence). The length of the CDR3 is 16 residues. Between the trimmed V and J ends, which lost 7 bases and 4 bases, there was a span of 22 bases. CDR3 in amino acids: CASNSLLKGRVETQYF. The CDR3 region has the DNA TGTGCCAGCAACTCCTTATTGAAGGGGCGGGTAGAGACCCAGTACTTC.

The chain recombines TRBV6-1 with TRBJ2-1, with TRBD1 as a possible D gene (6 bases). Trimming took 7 bases from V and 4 from J, leaving 23 bases between them. The CDR3 is 17 amino acids. The germline V gene has CDR1 MNHNS and CDR2 SASEGT. Written as DNA, the CDR3 is TGTGCCAGCAAGAGGTGGGCTTCGGACAGTTCGTACAATGAGCAGTTCTTC. Translation gives CASKRWASDSSYNEQFF.

V and J are TRBV6-2 or TRBV6-3 and TRBJ2-1; 9 bases fit TRBD1. This CDR3 has 15 residues. V was pared by 6 bases and J by 6 bases, with 9 bases of the junction left unmatched. Looked up from germline, CDR1 is MNHEY and CDR2 is SVGEGT. The CDR3, as DNA: TGTGCCAGCAGGCAAACCGGGACAGGGCGCAATGAGCAGTTCTTC. This sequence encodes CASRQTGTGRNEQFF.

This clonotype occurred many times. The genes are TRBV6-1 and TRBJ2-2, with TRBD2 matching 8 bases. The trim removed 6 bases at V and 6 bases at J, leaving 9 bases unmatched. CDR1 is MNHNS, CDR2 SASEGT, per germline. The CDR3 is 15 residues long. CDR3 nucleotides: TGTGCCAGCAGGAACGAAGCGGGAGTGGCCGGGGAGCTGTTTTTT. Encoded protein: CASRNEAGVAGELFF.

The sample holds a few counts of this clonotype. CDR3 loop: CASSPTSGRVYEQYF. The CDR3 DNA is TGTGCCAGCAGCCCGACTAGCGGGAGGGTTTACGAGCAGTACTTC. The rearrangement links TRBV9 to TRBJ2-7, with 14 bases matching TRBD2. CDR1 is SGDLS, CDR2 YYNGEE, per germline. With 4 bases clipped from V and 4 bases from J, the junction kept 4 bases outside the gene matches. There are 15 residues in the CDR3.

The chain has TRBV28 and TRBJ2-5; no clear D. From germline, CDR1 is MDHEN and CDR2 SYDVKM. V was pared by 6 bases and J by 2 bases, with 10 bases between. This CDR3 is built from 13 residues. The CDR3 sequence: CASSLQAQETQYF. The DNA for the CDR3 is TGTGCCAGCAGCCTCCAGGCTCAAGAGACCCAGTACTTC. Full variable domain (outside the CDR3, taken from reference TRBV28 and TRBJ2-5): DVKVTQSSRYLVKRTGEKVFLECVQDMDHENMFWYRQDPGLGLRLIYFSYDVKMKEKGDIPEGYSVSREKKERFSLILESASTNQTSMYLCASSLQAQETQYFGPGTRLLVL.

The V call is TRBV28, the J call TRBJ1-4, with D possibly matching TRBD1 (6 bases). The CDR3 consists of 13 residues. Trimming cost V 4 bases and J 11 bases, with 14 bases left between them. CDR1 and CDR2 (germline): MDHEN, SYDVKM. In DNA form, the CDR3 reads TGTGCCAGCAGTTCCTCGACAGGCCCCAAACTGTTTTTT. Amino acids: CASSSSTGPKLFF.

The chain joins TRBV9 to TRBJ2-3; 10 nucleotides match TRBD2. Germline lookup yields CDR1 SGDLS and CDR2 YYNGEE. With V trimmed by 1 base and J by 6 bases, 14 bases remained unmatched. The CDR3 covers 18 residues. The CDR3 nucleotides are TGTGCCAGCAGCGTATTCCATACCCTAGCGGGAGTAACGGATACGCAGTATTTT. Its protein is CASSVFHTLAGVTDTQYF.